These T cell receptor beta chains were read from a single sample in a study of cytomegalovirus exposure and HLA in healthy donors. TCRdb's table, derived via immunoSEQ multiplex PCR, lists solely in-frame clones and lacks some. The data hold just over 200,000 clones, with approximately 85% observed a single time. What was sequenced was PBMCs. The source is a woman aged 40-49 years in good health and CMV-seronegative. CDR3s include the opening cysteine and the closing phenylalanine or tryptophan. D genes are given only for firm matches. A clone size is listed for some rows: how often the clone was seen (once, few, many), or a class if it is expanded.

>19|TRBV29-1|TRBJ2-1|-|-
CSVGGSMPLKTETYNEQFF
TGCAGCGTTGGGGGCTCAATGCCCTTAAAAACGGAAACCTACAATGAGCAGTTCTTC
>15|TRBV2|TRBJ1-1|TRBD1|few
CASSARTGVGTEAFF
TGTGCCAGCAGCGCACGGACAGGGGTAGGCACTGAAGCTTTCTTT
>17|TRBV9|TRBJ2-7|-|-
CASSPPFGDPGSYEQYF
TGTGCCAGCAGCCCCCCATTCGGAGACCCTGGAAGCTACGAGCAGTACTTC
>15|TRBV25-1|TRBJ2-5|TRBD1|-
CASSDPTGFRETQYF
TGTGCCAGCAGTGACCCGACAGGGTTTCGAGAGACCCAGTACTTC
>16|TRBV9|TRBJ1-1|-|few
CASSGSEGFPFAEAFF
TGTGCCAGCAGCGGCAGCGAGGGATTCCCGTTCGCTGAAGCTTTCTTT
>14|TRBV2|TRBJ1-1|-|-
CASSGGLGSTEAFF
TGTGCCAGCAGTGGGGGACTCGGGAGCACTGAAGCTTTCTTT
>14|TRBV7-2|TRBJ2-1|TRBD2|-
CASSRAREEYEQFF
TGTGCCAGCAGTCGAGCCCGGGAGGAGTATGAGCAGTTCTTC
>14|TRBV5-1|TRBJ2-7|TRBD2|once
CASSWGTNSYEQYF
TGCGCCAGCAGCTGGGGGACTAACTCCTACGAGCAGTACTTC
>12|TRBV25-1|TRBJ2-1|-|-
CASSERGNEQFF
TGTGCCAGCAGTGAAAGGGGAAATGAGCAGTTCTTC
>17|TRBV2|TRBJ1-5|TRBD1|-
CASSEAWAGGYNQPQHF
TGTGCCAGCAGTGAAGCATGGGCAGGGGGCTACAATCAGCCCCAGCATTTT
>11|TRBV30|TRBJ1-2|-|-
CACNQGYGYTF
TGTGCCTGTAATCAGGGGTATGGCTACACCTTC
>16|TRBV19|TRBJ2-5|-|-
CASSIAPSSYQGTQYF
TGTGCCAGTAGTATAGCCCCTAGTAGTTACCAAGGGACCCAGTACTTC
>14|TRBV30|TRBJ1-1|TRBD1|-
CAWSRARGETEAFF
TGTGCCTGGAGTAGGGCCAGGGGGGAAACTGAAGCTTTCTTT
>12|TRBV27|TRBJ2-7|-|-
CASSSPQGEQYF
TGTGCCAGCAGTTCCCCTCAGGGGGAGCAGTACTTC
>15|TRBV5-1|TRBJ1-2|-|-
CASSLTEQLNYGYTF
TGCGCCAGCTCTCTGACCGAACAGCTCAACTATGGCTACACCTTC
>15|TRBV9|TRBJ1-4|-|-
CASSVGPGDGEKLFF
TGTGCCAGCAGCGTGGGACCAGGGGATGGGGAAAAACTGTTTTTT
>18|TRBV7-2|TRBJ2-7|TRBD2|-
CASSLQDRLAGWYYEQYF
TGTGCCAGCAGCTTACAGGATCGGCTAGCGGGATGGTACTACGAGCAGTACTTC
>17|TRBV5-4|TRBJ2-4|TRBD1|-
CASSGWTGGLAKNIQYF
TGTGCCAGCAGCGGCTGGACAGGGGGTCTTGCCAAAAACATTCAGTACTTC
>13|TRBV29-1|TRBJ1-1|-|-
CSVDTGTTFEAFF
TGCAGCGTTGATACAGGCACCACCTTTGAAGCTTTCTTT
>14|TRBV6-5|TRBJ1-5|-|-
CASSYGYSDQPQHF
TGTGCCAGCAGTTACGGTTATAGCGATCAGCCCCAGCATTTT
>14|TRBV6-1|TRBJ1-3|-|-
CASAHNPSGNTIYF
TGTGCCAGCGCTCACAATCCCTCTGGAAACACCATATATTTT
>13|TRBV7-9|TRBJ1-2|-|-
CSSSLSQGAGYTF
TGTTCCAGCAGCTTATCCCAGGGTGCGGGCTACACCTTC
>13|TRBV5-1|TRBJ1-2|-|-
CASSLSNQGGYTF
TGCGCCAGCAGCTTGTCAAACCAGGGCGGCTACACCTTC
>16|TRBV5-1|TRBJ2-7|-|-
CASSLEDPRFYDEQYF
TGCGCCAGCAGCTTGGAGGATCCCAGGTTTTATGACGAGCAGTACTTC
>18|TRBV19|TRBJ2-2|TRBD2|-
CASSTHRLAGRSTGELFF
TGTGCCAGTAGTACCCATCGACTAGCGGGAAGATCCACCGGGGAGCTGTTTTTT
>20|TRBV4-2|TRBJ2-3|TRBD2|-
CASSQLTGTSGSIGTDTQYF
TGTGCCAGCAGCCAACTTACCGGGACTAGCGGGAGCATTGGCACAGATACGCAGTATTTT
>13|TRBV27|TRBJ2-7|TRBD2|-
CASIGGAPYEQYF
TGTGCCAGCATCGGGGGGGCACCCTACGAGCAGTACTTC
>14|TRBV4-2|TRBJ2-7|TRBD1|few
CASSARTGGNEQYF
TGTGCCAGCAGCGCCCGGACAGGGGGCAACGAGCAGTACTTC
>16|TRBV28|TRBJ1-5|TRBD1|-
CASRRRTGHAGQPQHF
TGTGCCAGCAGACGCCGGACAGGGCATGCGGGTCAGCCCCAGCATTTT
>14|TRBV6-6|TRBJ1-3|TRBD1|-
CASSYDRVGNTIYF
TGTGCCAGCAGTTATGACAGGGTTGGAAACACCATATATTTT
>17|TRBV29-1|TRBJ2-2|TRBD1|-
CSVEGGPRTGDTGELFF
TGCAGCGTTGAAGGGGGGCCAAGGACAGGTGACACCGGGGAGCTGTTTTTT
>13|TRBV10-1|TRBJ2-7|-|-
CASSEGAYYEQYF
TGCGCCAGCAGTGAAGGGGCCTACTACGAGCAGTACTTC
>14|TRBV27|TRBJ1-1|-|-
CASSLHRANTEAFF
TGTGCCAGCAGTTTACACAGGGCCAACACTGAAGCTTTCTTT
>15|TRBV6-5|TRBJ1-3|TRBD1|-
CASRHDREPGNTIYF
TGTGCCAGCAGGCACGACAGGGAGCCTGGAAACACCATATATTTT
>16|TRBV29-1|TRBJ2-2|TRBD1|once
CSVLAAGTGITGELFF
TGCAGCGTTTTGGCAGCCGGGACAGGGATAACCGGGGAGCTGTTTTTT
>13|TRBV27|TRBJ2-7|-|-
CASSLQGTYEQYF
TGTGCCAGCAGTTTACAGGGCACCTACGAGCAGTACTTC
>16|TRBV5-6|TRBJ2-3|-|once
CASSGPTGPFTDTQYF
TGTGCCAGCAGCGGACCCACAGGGCCCTTCACAGATACGCAGTATTTT
>15|TRBV5-1|TRBJ2-5|TRBD1|-
CASSFLQGFRETQYF
TGCGCCAGCAGCTTCCTACAGGGGTTCCGGGAGACCCAGTACTTC
>16|TRBV10-1|TRBJ2-7|TRBD2|-
CASSELAGAIIYEQYF
TGCGCCAGCAGTGAGTTAGCGGGAGCCATTATCTACGAGCAGTACTTC
>15|TRBV7-9|TRBJ2-7|TRBD1|-
CASSRAGTGGYEQYF
TGTGCCAGCAGCCGTGCCGGGACAGGGGGCTACGAGCAGTACTTC
>15|TRBV27|TRBJ2-1|TRBD2|once
CASSSSPAGRYEQFF
TGTGCCAGCAGTTCCTCGCCAGCGGGACGATATGAGCAGTTCTTC
>15|TRBV6-5|TRBJ2-1|-|once
CASIPSRGNYNEQFF
TGTGCCAGCATCCCGAGCCGCGGTAACTACAATGAGCAGTTCTTC
>14|TRBV27|TRBJ2-7|TRBD1|-
CASRRPGQGSEQYF
TGTGCCAGCAGGCGACCGGGACAGGGATCCGAGCAGTACTTC
>16|TRBV27|TRBJ2-2|TRBD1|-
CASSLLTGLNTGELFF
TGTGCCAGCAGTTTACTGACAGGGCTGAACACCGGGGAGCTGTTTTTT
>12|TRBV29-1|TRBJ1-2|-|-
CSVEQGNYGYTF
TGCAGCGTTGAACAGGGGAACTATGGCTACACCTTC
>14|TRBV19|TRBJ2-4|TRBD1|-
CASSIEQGGNIQYF
TGTGCCAGTAGTATCGAACAGGGGGGAAACATTCAGTACTTC
>16|TRBV18|TRBJ1-2|-|-
CASSQQEGKRNYGYTF
TGTGCCAGCTCCCAACAGGAGGGGAAGAGGAACTATGGCTACACCTTC
>12|TRBV29-1|TRBJ1-1|-|-
CSGGQGLTEAFF
TGCAGCGGGGGTCAGGGACTCACTGAAGCTTTCTTT
>15|TRBV21-1|TRBJ2-1|-|-
CARYQNSGQHNEQFF
TGTGCCAGATACCAGAACTCGGGACAGCACAATGAGCAGTTCTTC
>14|TRBV10-3|TRBJ2-7|TRBD2|-
CAISEVAGIYEQYF
TGTGCCATCAGTGAGGTAGCGGGAATATACGAGCAGTACTTC
>15|TRBV10-3|TRBJ2-7|TRBD2|-
CAISESPSGSYEQYF
TGTGCCATCAGTGAGTCGCCTAGCGGGTCCTACGAGCAGTACTTC
>14|TRBV7-6|TRBJ2-1|-|-
CASSLGGLENEQFF
TGTGCCAGCAGCTTAGGGGGCCTAGAAAATGAGCAGTTCTTC
>17|TRBV14|TRBJ2-3|TRBD2|-
CASSQTWTSGSSDTQYF
TGTGCCAGCAGCCAAACGTGGACTAGCGGGAGTTCAGATACGCAGTATTTT
>15|TRBV10-2|TRBJ2-2|TRBD2|-
CASSGTSGRAGELFF
TGCGCCAGCAGTGGGACTAGCGGGAGGGCCGGGGAGCTGTTTTTT
>15|TRBV9|TRBJ2-7|TRBD1|once
CASSIGRGQSYEQYF
TGTGCCAGCAGCATAGGAAGGGGGCAAAGCTACGAGCAGTACTTC
>14|TRBV6-1|TRBJ1-2|TRBD1|-
CASSEWDRGYGYTF
TGTGCCAGCAGTGAATGGGACAGGGGTTATGGCTACACCTTC
>16|TRBV15|TRBJ2-7|-|-
CATSNPADEGTYEQYF
TGTGCCACCAGCAACCCCGCGGACGAGGGGACTTACGAGCAGTACTTC
>15|TRBV7-6|TRBJ2-3|-|few
CASSLRRGNTHTQYF
TGTGCCAGCAGCTTAAGACGAGGGAACACACATACGCAGTATTTT
>14|TRBV9|TRBJ1-2|-|-
CASSVIMGGVGYTF
TGTGCCAGCAGCGTTATCATGGGAGGGGTTGGCTACACCTTC